This T cell receptor beta chain was identified during a study of blood T cell repertoires in COVID-19. V was pared by 1 base and J by 6 bases, with 11 bases between. This CDR3 comprises 13 residues. The V gene's germline CDR1 is GTSNPN and CDR2 SVGIG (reference sequence). This table comes from immunoSEQ multiplex PCR, and its TCRdb copy is limited to in-frame clones, with some not included. The sample has some 140,000 clones, around 80% seen once. V gene TRBV30 combines with J gene TRBJ2-3, with D possibly matching TRBD2 (7 bases). This TCR was sampled from an elderly man with acute or convalescent COVID-19. The sample taken for sequencing was peripheral blood. CDR3 in amino acids: CAWSEGGLDTQYF. CDR3 sequence (DNA): TGTGCCTGGAGTGAGGGGGGGCTCGATACGCAGTATTTT.